This TCR beta chain was identified during a study of blood T cell repertoires in COVID-19. About the study: Spain, Italy and the United States supplied samples that represented acute and convalescent COVID-19. The cDNA or gDNA used as material had been derived from T cells, B-cell-depleted T cells, or PBMCs.

In germline, CDR1 is SNHLY, CDR2 FYNNEI. J was trimmed by 8 bases and V by 2 bases; bases with no gene match: 0. CDR3 length: 12 amino acids. Recovered Cohort 3 donors showed two negative PCRs, clearance, or symptom resolution. Per the original data handling: The assay estimated nucleated cells by amplifying reference gene primers. The method was immunoSEQ multiplex PCR; TCRdb's version includes in-frame clones alone and lacks a portion of them. V and J calls and clone size are given by that table; D and trimming were obtained from the DNA. The data show roughly 330,000 clones, about 87% seen once. The sequencing sample was made of PBMCs or T cells enriched from blood (not recorded which). This sequence was found in a man under 40 who had recovered from COVID-19. The genes are TRBV2 and TRBJ2-4, with 7 bases fitting TRBD1. The CDR3, as DNA: TGTGCCAGCAGTGAACAGGGGGACATTCAGTACTTC. The encoded protein is CASSEQGDIQYF. Filled out from reference TRBV2 and TRBJ2-4, the complete variable domain reads EPEVTQTPSHQVTQMGQEVILRCVPISNHLYFYWYRQILGQKVEFLVSFYNNEISEKSEIFDDQFSVERPDGSNFTLKIRSTKLEDSAMYFCASSEQGDIQYFGAGTRLSVL.